The 32 T cell receptor beta chains listed next were all sequenced from one sample in a study of blood T cell repertoires in COVID-19. Measured with immunoSEQ multiplex PCR; TCRdb has only the in-frame clones, and not every one. Of approximately 120,000 clones listed, 86% are singletons. Material for sequencing was peripheral blood. The receptor set was obtained from a woman between 45 and 65 years old who had recovered from COVID-19.

The chain recombines TRBV6-2 or TRBV6-3 with TRBJ1-2; D gene unclear. Germline V gene sequence: CDR1 MNHEY, CDR2 SVGEGT. Between the trimmed V and J ends, which lost 4 bases and 0 bases, there was a span of 12 bases. This CDR3 contains 15 residues. The CDR3: CASSSTSGANYGYTF. CDR3 nucleotide sequence: TGTGCCAGCAGTTCTACATCCGGGGCTAACTATGGCTACACCTTC.

The V gene is TRBV30, the J gene TRBJ2-1, with D hard to call. V lost 3 bases, J lost 9 bases, and 9 bases lay in between. Germline assignment: CDR1 GTSNPN and CDR2 SVGIG (reference sequence). CDR3 length: 11 residues. The CDR3 region has the DNA TGTGCCTGGAGGCCGGTCGTTGAGCAGTTCTTC. It codes for CAWRPVVEQFF. The entire variable domain, with the rest obtained from reference TRBV30 and TRBJ2-1, is as follows: SQTIHQWPATLVQPVGSPLSLECTVEGTSNPNLYWYRQAAGRGLQLLFYSVGIGQISSEVPQNLSASRPQDRQFILSSKKLLLSDSGFYLCAWRPVVEQFFGPGTRLTVL.

This chain links TRBV6-5 with TRBJ1-1; 7 bases agree with TRBD1. The CDR3 contains 15 residues. CDR1 is MNHEY and CDR2 is SVGAGI in the germline V gene. Trimming removed 0 bases from V and 3 bases from J; junction bases left unmatched: 4. In DNA, the CDR3 is TGTGCCAGCAGTTACTCGAGGCAGGGGGACACTGAAGCTTTCTTT. It translates to CASSYSRQGDTEAFF.

This chain links TRBV28 with TRBJ2-2; the match to TRBD1 covers 7 bases. CDR3 length: 12 amino acids. V dropped 8 bases and J dropped 8; count of bases not matched to a gene: 5. Germline V gene lookup returns CDR1 MDHEN and CDR2 SYDVKM. This chain's CDR3 is CASSGGIGELFF. As DNA, the CDR3 is TGTGCCAGCTCAGGGGGTATTGGGGAGCTGTTTTTT.

The chain uses TRBV27 and TRBJ1-3; D gene unclear. Germline-derived CDR1 and CDR2 are MNHEY and SMNVEV (reference sequence). V was cut by 2 bases and J by 0 bases, with 17 bases left in between. The CDR3 covers 18 residues. CDR3 amino acids: CASSLATPHALSGNTIYF. The DNA of the CDR3 is TGTGCCAGCAGTTTAGCCACACCCCATGCCCTCTCTGGAAACACCATATATTTT.

This clone was recorded once. The chain recombines TRBV4-1 with TRBJ2-1; the match to TRBD2 covers 14 bases. Germline V gene lookup returns CDR1 MGHRA and CDR2 YSYEKL. The CDR3 is made up of 18 amino acids. Trimming at V came to 4 bases and at J to 0 bases, leaving 5 bases not matched to a gene. The CDR3 region is CASSRRTSGGSSYNEQFF. The CDR3 nucleotides read TGCGCCAGCAGCCGGAGGACTAGCGGGGGGAGCTCCTACAATGAGCAGTTCTTC.

The rearrangement uses TRBV24-1 and TRBJ2-1, with D possibly TRBD1 on 5 matching bases. Germline V gene sequence: CDR1 KGHDR, CDR2 SFDVKD. This CDR3 contains 18 residues. Between the trimmed V and J ends, which lost 2 bases and 7 bases, there was a span of 23 bases. CDR3 in amino acids: CATSDSTTRQLGWNEQFF. CDR3 nucleotide sequence: TGTGCCACCAGTGATTCCACTACCCGACAGCTGGGGTGGAATGAGCAGTTCTTC.

This chain joins TRBV6-1 and TRBJ1-5; a possible D gene is TRBD1 (6 bases). CDR1 is MNHNS, CDR2 SASEGT, per germline. This CDR3 comprises 18 residues. V was cut by 3 bases and J by 2 bases, with 20 bases left in between. The CDR3 sequence is CASSEGPLGWGRNQPQHF. CDR3 sequence (DNA): TGTGCCAGCAGTGAGGGCCCTTTGGGCTGGGGGCGCAATCAGCCCCAGCATTTT.

V gene TRBV3-1 (or the pseudogene TRBV3-2) combines with J gene TRBJ1-2; the D gene is possibly TRBD1 (6 bases). This CDR3 is 16 amino acids long. The germline CDR1 and CDR2 sequences are LGHDT and YNNKEL (reference sequence). V shed 0 bases and J shed 5 bases, with 16 bases lying between them. This chain's CDR3 is CASSQDPSTGKYGYTF. The CDR3 DNA reads as TGTGCCAGCAGCCAAGATCCTTCCACAGGGAAGTATGGCTACACCTTC.

The genes are TRBV5-4 and TRBJ2-2; D not certain. Germline V gene data show CDR1 as SGHNT and CDR2 as YYREEE (reference sequence). Deletions cut 4 bases from V and 0 bases from J, with 13 bases between. The CDR3 length is 16 residues. This CDR3 reads CASSQKTGTNTGELFF. CDR3 sequence (DNA): TGTGCCAGCAGCCAAAAGACTGGAACGAACACCGGGGAGCTGTTTTTT. The whole variable domain, remainder taken from reference TRBV5-4 and TRBJ2-2, is ETGVTQSPTHLIKTRGQQVTLRCSSQSGHNTVSWYQQALGQGPQFIFQYYREEENGRGNFPPRFSGLQFPNYSSELNVNALELDDSALYLCASSQKTGTNTGELFFGEGSRLTVL.

CDR3 DNA sequence: TGCGCCAGCAGCTTGGCCGCTGAGAGGGCCCTGTATGGCTACACCTTC. This gives the protein CASSLAAERALYGYTF. This chain connects TRBV5-1 to TRBJ1-2, with D hard to call. The CDR3 covers 16 residues. Trimming took off 0 bases at V and 5 bases at J, with 17 bases between the two ends. Germline values: CDR1 SGHRS, CDR2 YFSETQ.

This chain links TRBV4-1 with TRBJ2-7; 12 positions match TRBD1. Looked up from germline, CDR1 is MGHRA and CDR2 is YSYEKL. Trimming cost V 4 bases and J 4 bases; bases outside gene matches: 5. CDR3 length equals 15 residues. For the CDR3, the DNA is TGCGCCAGCAGCCTCAGGGACAGGGGGCTTTACGAGCAGTACTTC. Translated, it gives CASSLRDRGLYEQYF.

CDR3 nucleotide sequence: TGTGCCAGTAGTACCCGACTAGCACTTGGGTACGAGCAGTACTTC. This translates into CASSTRLALGYEQYF. The chain is built from TRBV19 and TRBJ2-7, with 7 nucleotides matching TRBD2. The CDR3 runs to 15 residues. Looked up from germline, CDR1 is LNHDA and CDR2 is SQIVND (reference sequence). The V gene end was trimmed by 4 bases and the J gene end by 4 bases; junction bases not matched to a gene: 10. The entire variable domain, with the rest obtained from reference TRBV19 and TRBJ2-7, is as follows: DGGITQSPKYLFRKEGQNVTLSCEQNLNHDAMYWYRQDPGQGLRLIYYSQIVNDFQKGDIAEGYSVSREKKESFPLTVTSAQKNPTAFYLCASSTRLALGYEQYFGPGTRLTVT.

The rearrangement uses TRBV4-1 and TRBJ2-7; D call uncertain. This CDR3 spans 15 amino acids. Per the germline V gene, CDR1 is MGHRA and CDR2 is YSYEKL. The V end lost 1 base, the J end lost 0 bases, and 10 bases lay between the germline ends. The CDR3 DNA follows: TGCGCCAGCAGCCAAGTCGACACCTACTCCTACGAGCAGTACTTC. This codes for CASSQVDTYSYEQYF.

The chain is built from TRBV28 and TRBJ1-6, with 11 bases lining up with TRBD1. Per the germline V gene, CDR1 is MDHEN and CDR2 is SYDVKM. The J segment lost 9 bases and the V segment lost 6 bases, leaving 7 bases of the junction unmatched. This CDR3 contains 15 residues. DNA of the CDR3: TGTGCCAGCAGCCAGCTGGGGACAGGGGGTTCACCCCTCCACTTT. Encoded protein: CASSQLGTGGSPLHF.

The CDR3: CASSVGTSGRAYSGGELFF. Written as DNA, the CDR3 is TGTGCCAGCAGCGTGGGGACTAGCGGGAGGGCATATAGTGGCGGGGAGCTGTTTTTT. V is TRBV9 and J is TRBJ2-2; 16 bases fit TRBD2. The CDR3 extends over 19 amino acids. V lost 2 bases and J lost 7; bases outside the gene matches: 11. Germline V gene sequence: CDR1 SGDLS, CDR2 YYNGEE.

This rearrangement joins TRBV7-9 to TRBJ1-2; a weak D match, TRBD1 (6 bases). Per the germline V gene, CDR1 is SEHNR and CDR2 is FQNEAQ (reference sequence). The CDR3 spans 17 residues. The germline V and J ends were trimmed by 5 bases and 1 base, with 20 bases remaining between them. This chain's CDR3 is CASSQHLGAGDNYGYTF. CDR3 DNA: TGTGCCAGCAGCCAGCATCTCGGGGCAGGGGATAACTATGGCTACACCTTC.

This chain connects TRBV29-1 to TRBJ2-7; D might be TRBD2 (5 bases). Germline V gene sequence: CDR1 SQVTM, CDR2 ANQGSEA. V shed 5 bases and J shed 1 base, with 6 bases lying between them. The CDR3 has 11 amino acids. The CDR3 region has the DNA TGCAGCGTTCGGGGTTCCTACGAGCAGTACTTC. Translation: CSVRGSYEQYF.

The CDR3 DNA is TGCGCCAGCAGCCCCCCATCCGGGACAGGGAGACAGTACTTC. Its translation: CASSPPSGTGRQYF. The chain couples TRBV5-1 to TRBJ2-7, with 9 positions matching TRBD1. CDR3 size: 14 residues. The V gene's germline CDR1 is SGHRS and CDR2 YFSETQ. The junction had 12 bases not matched to a gene; V was cut back by 4 bases and J by 10 bases.

This clone was recorded once. The chain carries TRBV5-4 and TRBJ2-7; D possibly corresponds to TRBD2 (7 bases). Germline CDR1 reads SGHNT; CDR2 reads YYREEE (reference sequence). This CDR3 spans 15 amino acids. V gave up 1 base and J gave up 7 bases, with 18 bases separating them. Here the CDR3 DNA reads TGTGCCAGCAGCTTGTCCGGGGGGCAAGTGAGGGAGCAGTACTTC. This encodes CASSLSGGQVREQYF.

The gene calls are TRBV5-1 and TRBJ2-2; TRBD2 agrees at 8 bases. The CDR3 contains 19 residues. Germline CDR1 and CDR2: SGHRS and YFSETQ. Trimming at V came to 5 bases and at J to 6 bases, leaving 21 bases not matched to a gene. CDR3 sequence: CASSIEPTSGRWGAGELFF. CDR3 bases: TGCGCCAGCAGTATTGAGCCCACTAGCGGTCGATGGGGGGCCGGGGAGCTGTTTTTT.

This clone was detected only once. V gene TRBV7-8 combines with J gene TRBJ2-7, with 9 nucleotides matching TRBD2. There are 16 residues in the CDR3. Germline V CDR1 and CDR2: SGHVS, FQNEAQ. The V gene end was trimmed by 4 bases and the J gene end by 1 base; junction bases not matched to a gene: 8. The CDR3 loop reads CASSSRGGAGSYEQYF. CDR3 bases: TGTGCCAGCAGCTCTCGCGGGGGGGCAGGGTCCTACGAGCAGTACTTC.

The V call is TRBV5-1, the J call TRBJ2-3; TRBD1 agrees at 10 bases. CDR3 length equals 14 residues. The germline gives CDR1 SGHRS, CDR2 YFSETQ. The ends lost 3 bases at V and 6 bases at J; junction bases unmatched: 4. Written as DNA, the CDR3 is TGCGCCAGCAGCTCCGGGACAGGGGTGGATACGCAGTATTTT. It yields the protein CASSSGTGVDTQYF.

The chain carries TRBV5-8 and TRBJ2-3, with a possible D match to TRBD1 (6 bases). The CDR3 is made up of 16 amino acids. In germline, CDR1 is SGHTS, CDR2 YDEGEE. The V gene lost 4 bases and the J gene lost 3 bases, with 18 bases spanning the gap. CDR3 amino acids: CASSLSVGARTDTQYF. As DNA, the CDR3 is TGTGCCAGCAGCCTCTCCGTGGGGGCGAGGACAGATACGCAGTATTTT.

The rearrangement joins TRBV6-5 to TRBJ1-5; D ambiguous. The CDR3 contains 13 residues. The germline V and J ends were trimmed by 7 bases and 1 base, with 8 bases remaining between them. Germline CDR1 and CDR2: MNHEY and SVGAGI. CDR3 sequence: CASTRGSNQPQHF. Written as DNA, the CDR3 is TGTGCCAGCACCCGGGGAAGCAATCAGCCCCAGCATTTT.

This sequence joins TRBV29-1 and TRBJ2-7; D not certain. Deletions cut 6 bases from V and 3 bases from J, with 18 bases between. CDR1 and CDR2 from the germline V gene are SQVTM and ANQGSEA. This CDR3 is built from 14 residues. In DNA form, the CDR3 reads TGCAGCGTCGCTACTTTGGGCCGAGACTACGAGCAGTACTTC. Translated, it gives CSVATLGRDYEQYF.

This chain links TRBV7-2 with TRBJ2-5; the D is unclear. The germline V gene encodes CDR1 SGHTA and CDR2 FQGNSA. The V gene lost 0 bases and the J gene lost 4 bases, with 15 bases spanning the gap. The CDR3 has 16 residues. The chain's CDR3 is CASSLASPTPRETQYF. CDR3 DNA: TGTGCCAGCAGCTTAGCGTCCCCCACGCCTAGAGAGACCCAGTACTTC.

The chain is built from TRBV18 and TRBJ2-3; TRBD1 aligns across 7 bases. Per the germline V gene, CDR1 is KGHSH and CDR2 is LQKENI. The V gene end was trimmed by 1 base and the J gene end by 4 bases; junction bases not matched to a gene: 5. The CDR3 spans 15 residues. The CDR3 DNA is TGTGCCAGCTCACCACAGGGGGCTGGTCCAGATACGCAGTATTTT. Its translation: CASSPQGAGPDTQYF.

CDR3: CASSVVEAGAYNEQFF. The DNA for the CDR3 is TGTGCCAGCAGCGTAGTAGAAGCAGGGGCCTACAATGAGCAGTTCTTC. The chain carries TRBV9 and TRBJ2-1; D may be TRBD1 (6 bases). This CDR3 is built from 16 residues. CDR1 is SGDLS, CDR2 YYNGEE, per germline. Trimming removed 0 bases from V and 2 bases from J, with 12 bases in between.

The chain is built from TRBV27 and TRBJ1-4, with D maybe TRBD1 (6 bases). Germline V lookup: CDR1 MNHEY, CDR2 SMNVEV (reference sequence). Trimming removed 5 bases from V and 7 bases from J, with 17 bases in between. The length of the CDR3 is 15 residues. CDR3 coding DNA: TGTGCCAGCAGTCCTCAGGGGTGGAAGGGTGAAAAACTGTTTTTT. Amino acid sequence: CASSPQGWKGEKLFF.

This clone showed up just a few times. The chain couples TRBV4-2 to TRBJ2-2; 8 bases line up with TRBD2. CDR3 length: 15 residues. CDR1 and CDR2 (germline): LGHNA, YNFKEQ. Germline trimming cut 6 bases from V and 3 bases from J; bases unmatched to any gene: 6. CDR3 region: CASSYSGVDTGELFF. The CDR3, as DNA: TGTGCCAGCAGTTATAGCGGGGTGGACACCGGGGAGCTGTTTTTT.

The genes are TRBV7-9 and TRBJ1-1; D gene unclear. Trimming removed 5 bases from V and 2 bases from J, with 6 bases in between. The CDR3 contains 12 residues. Germline assignment: CDR1 SEHNR and CDR2 FQNEAQ (reference sequence). This CDR3 is CASSLSNTEAFF. The CDR3 DNA follows: TGTGCCAGCAGCCTTAGTAACACTGAAGCTTTCTTT.